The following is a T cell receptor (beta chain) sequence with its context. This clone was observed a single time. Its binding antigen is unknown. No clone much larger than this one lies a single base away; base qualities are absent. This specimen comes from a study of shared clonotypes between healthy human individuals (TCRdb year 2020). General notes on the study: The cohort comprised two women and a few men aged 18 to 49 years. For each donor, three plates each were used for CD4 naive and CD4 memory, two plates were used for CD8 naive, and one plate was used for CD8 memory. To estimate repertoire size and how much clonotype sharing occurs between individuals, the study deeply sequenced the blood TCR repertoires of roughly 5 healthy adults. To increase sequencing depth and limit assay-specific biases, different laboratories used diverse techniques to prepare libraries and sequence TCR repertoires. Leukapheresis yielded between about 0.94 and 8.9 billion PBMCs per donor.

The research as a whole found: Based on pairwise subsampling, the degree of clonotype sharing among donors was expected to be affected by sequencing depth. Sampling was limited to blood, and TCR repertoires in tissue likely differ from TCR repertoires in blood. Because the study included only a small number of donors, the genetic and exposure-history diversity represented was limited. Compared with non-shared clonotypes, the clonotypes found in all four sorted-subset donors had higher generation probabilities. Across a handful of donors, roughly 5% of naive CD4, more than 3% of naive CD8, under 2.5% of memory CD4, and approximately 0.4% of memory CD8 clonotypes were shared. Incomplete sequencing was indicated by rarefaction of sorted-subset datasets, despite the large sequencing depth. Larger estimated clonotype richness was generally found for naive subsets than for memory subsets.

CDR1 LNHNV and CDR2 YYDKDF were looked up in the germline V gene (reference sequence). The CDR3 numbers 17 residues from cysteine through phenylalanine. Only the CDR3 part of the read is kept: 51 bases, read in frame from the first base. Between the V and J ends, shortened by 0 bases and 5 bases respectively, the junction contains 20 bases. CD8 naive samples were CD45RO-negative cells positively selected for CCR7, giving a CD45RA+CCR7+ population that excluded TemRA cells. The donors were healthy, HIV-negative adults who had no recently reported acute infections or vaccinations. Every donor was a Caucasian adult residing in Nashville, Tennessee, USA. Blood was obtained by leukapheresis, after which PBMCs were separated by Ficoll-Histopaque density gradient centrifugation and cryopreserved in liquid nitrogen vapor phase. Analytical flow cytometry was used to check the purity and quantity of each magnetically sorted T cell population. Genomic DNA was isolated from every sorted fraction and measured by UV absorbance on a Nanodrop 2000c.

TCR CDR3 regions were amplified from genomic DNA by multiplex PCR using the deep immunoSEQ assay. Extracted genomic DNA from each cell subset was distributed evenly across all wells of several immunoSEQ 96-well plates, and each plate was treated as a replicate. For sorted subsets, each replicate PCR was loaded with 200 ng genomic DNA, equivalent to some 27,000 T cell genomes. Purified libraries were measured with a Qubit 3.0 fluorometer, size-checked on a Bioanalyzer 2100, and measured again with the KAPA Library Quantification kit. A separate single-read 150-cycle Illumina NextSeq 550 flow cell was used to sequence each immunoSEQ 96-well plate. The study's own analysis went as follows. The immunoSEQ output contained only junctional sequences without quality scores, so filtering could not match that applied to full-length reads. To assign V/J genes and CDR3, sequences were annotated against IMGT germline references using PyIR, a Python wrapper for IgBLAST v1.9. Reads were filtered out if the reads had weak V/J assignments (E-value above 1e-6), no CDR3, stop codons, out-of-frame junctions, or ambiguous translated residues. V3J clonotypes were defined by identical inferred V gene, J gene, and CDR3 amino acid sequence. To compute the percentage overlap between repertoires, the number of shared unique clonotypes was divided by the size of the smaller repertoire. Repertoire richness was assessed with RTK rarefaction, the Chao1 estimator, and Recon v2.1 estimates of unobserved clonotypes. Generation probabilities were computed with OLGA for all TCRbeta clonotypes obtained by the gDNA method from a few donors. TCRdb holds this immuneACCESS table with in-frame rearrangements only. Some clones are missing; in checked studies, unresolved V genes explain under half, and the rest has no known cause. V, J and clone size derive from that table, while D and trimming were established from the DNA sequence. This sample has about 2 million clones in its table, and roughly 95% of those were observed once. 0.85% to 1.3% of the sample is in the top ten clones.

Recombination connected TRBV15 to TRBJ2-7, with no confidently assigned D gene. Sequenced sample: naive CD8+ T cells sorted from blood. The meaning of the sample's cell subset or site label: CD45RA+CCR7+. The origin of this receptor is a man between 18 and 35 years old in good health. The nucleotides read TGTGCCACCAGCAGAGATCTCGTTAGAGGAAGGACGGACGAGCAGTACTTC. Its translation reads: CATSRDLVRGRTDEQYF.